This T cell receptor (beta chain) was observed in a study of post-analysis software for immune sequencing data. Background on the study: Disease trajectories encompassed relapsing-remitting, secondary progressive and progressive-relapsing multiple sclerosis. Findings and limits, study-wide: Controls had significantly higher normalized Chao1 diversity than multiple sclerosis patients. The F measure placed samples prepared in the same batch into strongly shared clusters. Elevated frequency relative to controls characterized four to six TRBV segments in patients, TRBV5-6, TRBV5-1 and TRBV20-1 among them.

The TCR beta cDNA libraries contained unique molecular identifiers. The yield from approximately 1 to 10 million T cells was roughly 500,000 cDNA molecules in total. TCRdb independently ran MiXCR on the PCR reads; one entry per CDR3 protein. Among approximately 440,000 distinct CDR3 sequences, approximately 46% were seen once, and the ten largest hold 9.5% to 13%. This clonotype was observed a single time. Its specificity is unknown. V was clipped by 3 bases and J by 6 bases, with 21 bases between them. CDR1 DFQATT and CDR2 SNEGSKA come from the germline V gene (reference sequence). The CDR3 has 16 amino acids.

The sample was blood. This clonotype was obtained from a girl aged 5-17 years with multiple sclerosis. The chain uses TRBV20-1 and TRBJ1-5; a possible D gene is TRBD1 (5 bases). The CDR3 loop is CSARDPGRLRGQPQHF. The CDR3 nucleotides are TGCAGTGCTAGGGACCCTGGCAGGCTTAGGGGTCAGCCCCAGCATTTT.